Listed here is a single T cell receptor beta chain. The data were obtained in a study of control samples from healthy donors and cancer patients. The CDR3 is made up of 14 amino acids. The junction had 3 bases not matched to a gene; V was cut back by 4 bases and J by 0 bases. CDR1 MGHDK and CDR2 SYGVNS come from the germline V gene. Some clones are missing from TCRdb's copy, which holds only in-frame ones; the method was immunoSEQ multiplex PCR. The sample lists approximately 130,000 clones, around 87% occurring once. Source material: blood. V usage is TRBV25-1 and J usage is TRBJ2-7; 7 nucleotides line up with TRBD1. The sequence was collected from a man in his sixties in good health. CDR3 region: CASSGQGDSYEQYF. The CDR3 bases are TGTGCCAGCAGTGGGCAGGGGGACTCCTACGAGCAGTACTTC.